This T cell receptor (beta chain) stems from a study of T cells in Graves' hyperthyroidism and ophthalmopathy. This clonotype was detected ten times or more. TCR beta CDR3 region amplification was performed from RNA transcripts. TCR CDR3 underwent first-round RT-PCR with the HTBI primer set. From the multiplex PCR reads, TCRdb called clonotypes with MiXCR, one entry per CDR3 protein. Of under 650,000 distinct CDR3 sequences listed, around 15% were seen once; the top ten hold 3.8%. V shed 6 bases and J 3 bases; nucleotides not matched to a gene: 4. The CDR3 totals 13 residues. The germline gives CDR1 MNHNS, CDR2 SASEGT. If no ophthalmopathy progression occurred within 18 months, Graves' hyperthyroidism was stable.

This chain links TRBV6-1 with TRBJ1-1; 7 bases match TRBD1. The receptor's source is a woman aged 25 to 39 with Graves' hyperthyroidism. The material sequenced was blood. DNA of the CDR3: TGTGCCAGCAGCGACAGGGAAGACACTGAAGCTTTCTTT. It yields the protein CASSDREDTEAFF.